The rows below give T cell receptor beta chains drawn from one sample of a study of blood T cell repertoires in COVID-19. Sequencing used immunoSEQ multiplex PCR; TCRdb keeps in-frame clones, though not all of them. The sample records about 180,000 clones, 88% being singletons. The source material was PBMCs or T cells enriched from blood (not recorded which). The receptors originated from a woman under 30 who had recovered from COVID-19. Each CDR3 is given with its conserved first and last residue. D genes are given only for firm matches. For some rows the clone size is stated as once, few or many, or as a class when expanded; others skip it.

>TRBJ2-1|NA|TRBV7-2|NA
CASSRNGLDLNEQFF
TGTGCCAGCAGCCGGAATGGACTGGATCTCAATGAGCAGTTCTTC
>TRBJ1-1|NA|TRBV19|NA
CASSARQASPAEAFF
TGTGCCAGTAGTGCCAGACAGGCATCCCCCGCTGAAGCTTTCTTT
>TRBJ2-7|TRBD1|TRBV6-1|NA
CASSEAGRGPYEQYF
TGTGCCAGCAGTGAAGCGGGTAGGGGGCCGTACGAGCAGTACTTC
>TRBJ1-2|NA|TRBV7-9|once
CASTQGYGYTF
TGTGCCAGCACACAGGGATATGGCTACACCTTC
>TRBJ2-6|TRBD2|TRBV6-6|once
CASSRRTSFPSGANVLTF
TGTGCCAGCAGTCGGAGGACTAGTTTTCCATCTGGGGCCAACGTCCTGACTTTC
>TRBJ2-7|NA|TRBV30|NA
CAWRTRGVNEQYF
TGTGCCTGGAGAACGCGGGGTGTAAACGAGCAGTACTTC
>TRBJ2-7|NA|TRBV5-4|NA
CASSRLVRGIYEQYF
TGTGCCAGCAGCCGCCTAGTAAGGGGGATCTACGAGCAGTACTTC
>TRBJ1-2|TRBD1|TRBV2|NA
CASSDPGQGASNGYTF
TGTGCCAGCAGCGACCCGGGACAGGGGGCGTCGAACGGCTACACCTTC
>TRBJ1-3|NA|TRBV6-1|NA
CASSERQLADTIYF
TGTGCCAGCAGTGAGAGACAGTTGGCGGACACCATATATTTT
>TRBJ2-2|TRBD2|TRBV15|NA
CATSDRSGKAGELFF
TGTGCCACCAGCGATAGGAGCGGGAAGGCCGGGGAGCTGTTTTTT
>TRBJ2-5|TRBD1|TRBV19|NA
CASSIGQGVETQYF
TGTGCCAGTAGTATCGGGCAGGGGGTGGAGACCCAGTACTTC
>TRBJ2-4|TRBD2|TRBV4-2|NA
CASSSTTSGGEVNIQYF
TGTGCCAGCAGCTCAACGACTAGCGGGGGGGAGGTAAACATTCAGTACTTC
>TRBJ1-5|TRBD1|TRBV6-5|NA
CASRDGQGRNQPQHF
TGTGCCAGCAGGGATGGACAGGGAAGAAATCAGCCCCAGCATTTT
>TRBJ1-1|NA|TRBV7-2|NA
CASSSQGLNTEAFF
TGTGCCAGCAGCTCACAGGGCTTGAACACTGAAGCTTTCTTT
>TRBJ1-4|TRBD1|TRBV28|NA
CASGTEATNEKLFF
TGTGCCAGCGGGACAGAGGCAACTAATGAAAAACTGTTTTTT
>TRBJ1-4|NA|TRBV6-2/TRBV6-3|once
CASSYEGDIEKLFF
TGTGCCAGCAGTTACGAGGGGGACATAGAAAAACTGTTTTTT
>TRBJ2-6|NA|TRBV6-5|NA
CATTRQLGANVLTF
TGTGCCACCACGAGGCAGCTAGGGGCCAACGTCCTGACTTTC
>TRBJ1-1|NA|TRBV4-3|NA
CASSRFGEGDTEAFF
TGCGCCAGCAGCCGATTTGGCGAGGGGGACACTGAAGCTTTCTTT
>TRBJ1-3|NA|TRBV18|NA
CASSRAGSGNTIYF
TGTGCCAGCTCACGGGCGGGGTCTGGAAACACCATATATTTT
>TRBJ2-7|NA|TRBV4-2|NA
CASSQGNSLSAGIDYEQYF
TGTGCCAGCAGCCAAGGTAATAGTTTATCTGCAGGGATCGACTACGAGCAGTACTTC
>TRBJ1-2|TRBD1|TRBV28|NA
CASRRTGEENYGYTF
TGTGCCAGCAGGAGGACAGGTGAAGAGAACTATGGCTACACCTTC
>TRBJ2-2|TRBD2|TRBV14|NA
CASSHRGGAGSRAGELFF
TGTGCCAGCAGCCATCGCGGGGGGGCAGGTTCGAGGGCCGGGGAGCTGTTTTTT
>TRBJ2-5|TRBD1|TRBV25-1|NA
CASSDFGTEKTQYF
TGTGCCAGCAGTGACTTTGGGACAGAAAAGACCCAGTACTTC
>TRBJ2-1|NA|TRBV6-5|NA
CASSYSWPYNEQFF
TGTGCCAGCAGTTACTCCTGGCCCTACAATGAGCAGTTCTTC
>TRBJ1-2|TRBD1|TRBV20-1|NA
CSAGTVPGYTF
TGCAGTGCCGGGACAGTCCCTGGCTACACCTTC
>TRBJ1-2|TRBD1|TRBV10-3|NA
CAISEGDSTGYTF
TGTGCCATCAGTGAGGGGGACAGCACTGGCTACACCTTC
>TRBJ2-1|TRBD2|TRBV11-1|NA
CASSRGGYNEQFF
TGTGCCAGCAGTCGGGGGGGATACAATGAGCAGTTCTTC
>TRBJ1-6|NA|TRBV3-1/TRBV3-2|NA
CASSLRQSYNSPLHF
TGTGCCAGCAGCCTGCGACAGTCTTATAATTCACCCCTCCACTTT
>TRBJ1-3|NA|TRBV7-2|NA
CASSGTISSGNTIYF
TGTGCCAGCAGCGGGACTATCAGCTCTGGAAACACCATATATTTT
>TRBJ2-3|TRBD2|TRBV24-1|NA
CATSEGGYNTQYF
TGTGCCACCAGTGAGGGGGGGTATAATACGCAGTATTTT
>TRBJ2-5|TRBD2|TRBV2|NA
CASSEVLAGKETQYF
TGTGCCAGCAGTGAAGTACTAGCGGGGAAAGAGACCCAGTACTTC
>TRBJ2-7|TRBD1|TRBV19|NA
CASRDRGSYEQYF
TGTGCCAGCCGGGACAGGGGCTCCTACGAGCAGTACTTC
>TRBJ1-2|TRBD1|TRBV20-1|NA
CSAGTDYSYTF
TGCAGTGCCGGGACAGATTATAGCTACACCTTC
>TRBJ2-1|NA|TRBV10-3|NA
CAISESRLANTGGGFF
TGTGCCATCAGTGAGTCGAGGCTAGCGAATACAGGCGGTGGGTTCTTC
>TRBJ1-6|NA|TRBV28|once
CASSNAGPRDSPLHF
TGTGCCAGCAGTAACGCCGGGCCGCGGGATTCACCCCTCCACTTT
>TRBJ1-5|NA|TRBV29-1|NA
CSRPRNQPQHF
TGCAGCCGCCCCAGGAATCAGCCCCAGCATTTT
>TRBJ1-1|NA|TRBV2|once
CASSEGSAFPEAFF
TGTGCCAGCAGTGAAGGCAGTGCTTTCCCTGAAGCTTTCTTT
>TRBJ1-3|TRBD1|TRBV4-1|NA
CASSRLLTGGGNTIYF
TGCGCCAGCAGCCGCCTCCTGACAGGGGGCGGAAACACCATATATTTT
>TRBJ1-1|TRBD1|TRBV18|NA
CASSPPGGLTEAFF
TGTGCCAGCTCACCACCAGGGGGCCTCACTGAAGCTTTCTTT
>TRBJ2-1|TRBD1|TRBV19|NA
CASRGTGPGEQFF
TGTGCCAGTAGAGGGACAGGTCCTGGTGAGCAGTTCTTC
>TRBJ2-7|NA|TRBV27|NA
CASSFPGIDEQYF
TGTGCCAGCAGTTTTCCGGGGATCGACGAGCAGTACTTC
>TRBJ2-7|NA|TRBV18|NA
CASSPGTPSYEQYF
TGTGCCAGCTCACCGGGGACTCCCTCCTACGAGCAGTACTTC
>TRBJ2-7|TRBD2|TRBV18|NA
CASSSSGGAAEQYF
TGTGCCAGCTCGTCCTCCGGGGGGGCGGCCGAGCAGTACTTC
>TRBJ1-2|NA|TRBV5-1|NA
CASSLSGGRGFASREAYGYTF
TGCGCCAGCAGCTTGTCCGGGGGGAGAGGTTTCGCGAGTCGAGAGGCCTATGGCTACACCTTC
>TRBJ2-7|NA|TRBV7-9|NA
CASSLAFRQAHEQYF
TGTGCCAGCAGCTTAGCCTTTAGACAGGCCCACGAGCAGTACTTC
>TRBJ1-1|TRBD1|TRBV18|NA
CASSPGTGMNTEAFF
TGTGCCAGCTCACCCGGGACAGGTATGAACACTGAAGCTTTCTTT
>TRBJ2-5|NA|TRBV5-4|NA
CASSFADQETQYF
TGTGCCAGCAGCTTTGCGGACCAAGAGACCCAGTACTTC
>TRBJ2-1|TRBD2|TRBV9|NA
CASNGLAGFEDEQFF
TGTGCCAGCAATGGACTAGCGGGATTTGAGGATGAGCAGTTCTTC
>TRBJ1-1|NA|TRBV27|NA
CASSSRGTEAFF
TGTGCCAGCAGCTCCCGGGGGACTGAAGCTTTCTTT
>TRBJ1-1|NA|TRBV30|few
CAWSVGRWEAFF
TGTGCCTGGAGTGTCGGCAGGTGGGAGGCTTTCTTT
>TRBJ1-1|NA|TRBV19|NA
CASSIGSTEAFF
TGTGCCAGTAGTATTGGCTCCACTGAAGCTTTCTTT
>TRBJ1-5|NA|TRBV28|NA
CASSLEGYYSNQPQHF
TGTGCCAGCAGTTTAGAGGGCTACTATAGCAATCAGCCCCAGCATTTT
>TRBJ1-1|NA|TRBV7-2|NA
CASSLGGLSRAEAFF
TGTGCCAGCAGCTTAGGGGGACTTTCAAGGGCAGAAGCTTTCTTT
>TRBJ1-3|NA|TRBV5-1|NA
CASSLLDSPPIYF
TGCGCCAGCAGCCTACTGGACAGTCCCCCCATATATTTT
>TRBJ1-1|NA|TRBV6-5|NA
CASSYWRGRGNTEAFF
TGTGCCAGCAGTTACTGGAGGGGTCGGGGAAACACTGAAGCTTTCTTT